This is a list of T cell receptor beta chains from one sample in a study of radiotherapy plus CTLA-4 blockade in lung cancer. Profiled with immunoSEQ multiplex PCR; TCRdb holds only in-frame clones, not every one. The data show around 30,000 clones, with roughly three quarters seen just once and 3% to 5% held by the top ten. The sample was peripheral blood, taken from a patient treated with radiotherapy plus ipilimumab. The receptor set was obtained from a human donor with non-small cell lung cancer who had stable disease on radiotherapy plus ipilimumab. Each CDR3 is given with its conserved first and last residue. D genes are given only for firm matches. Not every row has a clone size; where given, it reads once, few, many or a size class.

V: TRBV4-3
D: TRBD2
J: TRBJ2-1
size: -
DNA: TGCGCCAGCAGCCAAGGACCACTAGCGCCGGCTTACAATGAGCAGTTCTTC
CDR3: CASSQGPLAPAYNEQFF

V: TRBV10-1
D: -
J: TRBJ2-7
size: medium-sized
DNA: TGCGCCAGCAGTGAGTCGGAGTCCTACGAGCAGTACTTC
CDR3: CASSESESYEQYF

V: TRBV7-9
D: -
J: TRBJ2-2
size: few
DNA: TGTGCCAGCAGCCAAGGGGGTCACGGGGAGCTGTTTTTT
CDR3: CASSQGGHGELFF

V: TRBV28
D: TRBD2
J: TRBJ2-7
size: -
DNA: TGTGCCAGCAGTTCCCAGGGACTAGCGACCTCCTACGAGCAGTACTTC
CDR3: CASSSQGLATSYEQYF

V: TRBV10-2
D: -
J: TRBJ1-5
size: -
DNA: TGCGCCAGCAGTGAGTACTTCGGACCACCCGGCGTCAATCAGCCCCAGCATTTT
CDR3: CASSEYFGPPGVNQPQHF

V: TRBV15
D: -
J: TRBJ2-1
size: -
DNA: TGTGCCACTGGTACTAGGGCGGGACCATACAATGAGCAGTTCTTC
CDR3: CATGTRAGPYNEQFF

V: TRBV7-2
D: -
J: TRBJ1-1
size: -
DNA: TGTGCCAGCAGCTTAAGTGGGGGTCGGGTCACTGAAGCTTTCTTT
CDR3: CASSLSGGRVTEAFF

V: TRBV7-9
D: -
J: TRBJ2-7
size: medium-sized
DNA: TGTGCCAGCAGCTTAGGGGAGGCCTACGAGCAGTACTTC
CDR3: CASSLGEAYEQYF

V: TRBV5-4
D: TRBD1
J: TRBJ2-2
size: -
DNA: TGTGCCAGCAGTCAACCGGGACAGAAAAACACCGGGGAGCTGTTTTTT
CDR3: CASSQPGQKNTGELFF

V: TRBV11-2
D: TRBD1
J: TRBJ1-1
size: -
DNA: TGTGCCAGCAGCTCCCTACCGGGACAGGGGGGGACTGAAGCTTTCTTT
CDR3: CASSSLPGQGGTEAFF

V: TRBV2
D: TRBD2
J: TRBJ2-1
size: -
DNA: TGTGCCAGCAGTGAGCAGTCAGCCCGACTAGCGGGGTACAATGAGCAGTTCTTC
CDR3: CASSEQSARLAGYNEQFF

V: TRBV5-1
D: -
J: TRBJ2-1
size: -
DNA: TGCGCCAGCGACCCGGGACCAAAGACCTACAATGAGCAGTTCTTC
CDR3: CASDPGPKTYNEQFF

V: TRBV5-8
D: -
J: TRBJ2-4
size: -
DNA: TGTGCCAGCAGCACCCTGGCCAAAAACATTCAGTACTTC
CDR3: CASSTLAKNIQYF

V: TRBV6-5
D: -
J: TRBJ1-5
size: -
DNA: TGTGCCAGCAGTTACGGGGTGAATCAGCCCCAGCATTTT
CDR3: CASSYGVNQPQHF

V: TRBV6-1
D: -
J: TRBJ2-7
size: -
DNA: TGTGCCAGCACCCCCTCAGGGGGGAAGCAGTACTTC
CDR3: CASTPSGGKQYF

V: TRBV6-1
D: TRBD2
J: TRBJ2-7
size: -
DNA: TGTGCCAGCAGTAAACCAAGCGGGAGGGAATACGAGCAGTACTTC
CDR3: CASSKPSGREYEQYF

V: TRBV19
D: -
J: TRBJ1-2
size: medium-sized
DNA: TGTGCCAGTAGGTTTCGAGGAGGGGGCTACACCTTC
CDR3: CASRFRGGGYTF

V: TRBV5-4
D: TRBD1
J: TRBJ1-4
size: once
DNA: TGTGCCAGCAGCCAAGAGACAGGGTCGATCCGGGCGACTAATGAAAAACTGTTTTTT
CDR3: CASSQETGSIRATNEKLFF

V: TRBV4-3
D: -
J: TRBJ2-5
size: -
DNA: TGCGCCAGCAGCCAAGGTCCCGCCTACGGGGAGACCCAGTACTTC
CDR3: CASSQGPAYGETQYF

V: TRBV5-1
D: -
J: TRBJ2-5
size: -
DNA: TGCGCCAGCAGCTTCCAGGCTGCCCAAGAGACCCAGTACTTC
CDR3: CASSFQAAQETQYF

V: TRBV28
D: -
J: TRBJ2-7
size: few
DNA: TGTGCCAGCAGGCCAGAGGGGTTCAGCTCCTACGAGCAGTACTTC
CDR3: CASRPEGFSSYEQYF

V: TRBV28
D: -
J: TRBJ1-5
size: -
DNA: TGTGCCAGCAGTTTAAGGGTGCGCGGACCCAATCAGCCCCAGCATTTT
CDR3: CASSLRVRGPNQPQHF

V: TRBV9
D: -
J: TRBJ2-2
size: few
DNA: TGTGCCAGCAGCCAAACTAGGACCGGGGAGCTGTTTTTT
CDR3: CASSQTRTGELFF

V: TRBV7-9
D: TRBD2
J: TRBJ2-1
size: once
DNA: TGTGCCAGCAGCTTGACTAGCGGGGACAATGAGCAGTTCTTC
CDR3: CASSLTSGDNEQFF

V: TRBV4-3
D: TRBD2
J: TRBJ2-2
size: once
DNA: TGCGCCAGCAGCCAACAGCCGGCGGGGGAGGGCGGGGAGCTGTTTTTT
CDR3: CASSQQPAGEGGELFF

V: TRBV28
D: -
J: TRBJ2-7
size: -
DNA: TGTGCCAGCAGTTCGGGTCCATACGAGCAGTACTTC
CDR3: CASSSGPYEQYF

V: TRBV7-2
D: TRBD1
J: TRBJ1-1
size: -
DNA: TGTGCCAGCAGCCACACAGGGGGAACTGAAGCTTTCTTT
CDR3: CASSHTGGTEAFF

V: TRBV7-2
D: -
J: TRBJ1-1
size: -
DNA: TGTGCCAGCAGCTTAGCGCCCGGGGGGTCTACTGAAGCTTTCTTT
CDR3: CASSLAPGGSTEAFF

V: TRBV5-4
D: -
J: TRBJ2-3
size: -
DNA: TGTGCCAGCAGCTTGGCCGCGGGAGATACGCAGTATTTT
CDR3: CASSLAAGDTQYF

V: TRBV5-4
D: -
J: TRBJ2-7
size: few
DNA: TGTGCCAGCAGCTTGGAGCAAGAGGGCTACGAGCAGTACTTC
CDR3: CASSLEQEGYEQYF

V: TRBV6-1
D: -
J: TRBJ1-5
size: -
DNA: TGTGCCAGCAGTGAAGCCTCGGGGAGGGGGGTTAATCAGCCCCAGCATTTT
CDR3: CASSEASGRGVNQPQHF

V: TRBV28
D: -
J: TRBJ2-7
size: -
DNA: TGTGCCAGCAGTTCAATCAGGGTGTACGAGCAGTACTTC
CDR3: CASSSIRVYEQYF

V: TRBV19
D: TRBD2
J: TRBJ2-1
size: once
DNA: TGTGCCAGTATCTCCCAGGGAGGGTCCTACAATGAGCAGTTCTTC
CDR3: CASISQGGSYNEQFF

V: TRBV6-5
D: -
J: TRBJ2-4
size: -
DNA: TGTGCCAGCAGTTACGTCGGGTTAGCCAAAAACATTCAGTACTTC
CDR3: CASSYVGLAKNIQYF

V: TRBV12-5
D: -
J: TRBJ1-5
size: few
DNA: TGTGCTAGTGGTTTGCTTACAGGACCTGGTCAGCCCCAGCATTTT
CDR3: CASGLLTGPGQPQHF

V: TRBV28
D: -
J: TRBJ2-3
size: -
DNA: TGTGCCAGCAGTTTGTCAGGGGCTCGTACGCAGTATTTT
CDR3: CASSLSGARTQYF

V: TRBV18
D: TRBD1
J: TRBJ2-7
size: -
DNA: TGTGCCAGCTCACCCGGACAGGCGAATTCCTACGAGCAGTACTTC
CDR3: CASSPGQANSYEQYF

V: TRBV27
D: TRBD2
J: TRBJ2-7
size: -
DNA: TGTGCCAGCAGTTTCCTAGCGGGCCCTTACGAGCAGTACTTC
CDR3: CASSFLAGPYEQYF

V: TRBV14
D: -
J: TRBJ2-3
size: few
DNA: TGTGCCAGCAGCCGTAACGTTGGGGCAGATACGCAGTATTTT
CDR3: CASSRNVGADTQYF

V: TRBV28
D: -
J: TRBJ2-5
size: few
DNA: TGTGCCAGCAGCAGCTCAGGTGACGGCCAAGAGACCCAGTACTTC
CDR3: CASSSSGDGQETQYF

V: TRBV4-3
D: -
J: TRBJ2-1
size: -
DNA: TGCGCCAGCAGCCAAGATAAAGCTAGTGGGGCCTACAATGAGCAGTTCTTC
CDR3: CASSQDKASGAYNEQFF

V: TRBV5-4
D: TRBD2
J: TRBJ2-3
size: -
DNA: TGTGCCAGCAGCGCGCCGGGACTAGCGGGAGGCTACAGCACAGATACGCAGTATTTT
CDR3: CASSAPGLAGGYSTDTQYF

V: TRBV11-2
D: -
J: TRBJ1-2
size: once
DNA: TGTGCCAGCAGCTTAAGAGGTCGGGGCTACACCTTC
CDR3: CASSLRGRGYTF

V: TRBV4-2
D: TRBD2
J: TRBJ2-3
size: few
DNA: TGTGCCAGCAGCCAGGGGAGACTAGCGGGAGATGGGTTAGCAGATACGCAGTATTTT
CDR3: CASSQGRLAGDGLADTQYF

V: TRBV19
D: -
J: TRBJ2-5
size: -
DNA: TGTGCCAGCACGGACAGACGCATAGGAGGAGAGACCCAGTACTTC
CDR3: CASTDRRIGGETQYF

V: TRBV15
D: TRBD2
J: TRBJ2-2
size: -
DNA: TGTGCCACCAGCAGAGCCGGCGGGAGGGGCACCGGGGAGCTGTTTTTT
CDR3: CATSRAGGRGTGELFF

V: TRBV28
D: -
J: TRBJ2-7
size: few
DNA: TGTGCCACGACTGGGAGCTCCTACGAGCAGTACTTC
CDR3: CATTGSSYEQYF

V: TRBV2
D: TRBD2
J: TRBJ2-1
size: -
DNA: TGTGCCAGCAGCTCGAGAGGACTAGCGGTGAGCTCCTACAATGAGCAGTTCTTC
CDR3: CASSSRGLAVSSYNEQFF

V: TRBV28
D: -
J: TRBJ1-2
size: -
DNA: TGTGCCAGCACCCCCGGGTCGGCAAAGAATGGCTACACCTTC
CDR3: CASTPGSAKNGYTF

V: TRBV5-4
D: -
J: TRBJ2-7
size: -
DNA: TGTGCCAGCAGCTTGGAGGGTGCGCAGTACTTC
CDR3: CASSLEGAQYF

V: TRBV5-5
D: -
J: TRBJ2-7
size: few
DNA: TGTGCCAGCAGCCAACGTCAGCCAGCCCCCTACGAGCAGTACTTC
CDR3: CASSQRQPAPYEQYF

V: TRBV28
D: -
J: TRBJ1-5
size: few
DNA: TGTGCCAGCAGTTTACCAGGGGAAAGGTCCCAGCATTTT
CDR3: CASSLPGERSQHF